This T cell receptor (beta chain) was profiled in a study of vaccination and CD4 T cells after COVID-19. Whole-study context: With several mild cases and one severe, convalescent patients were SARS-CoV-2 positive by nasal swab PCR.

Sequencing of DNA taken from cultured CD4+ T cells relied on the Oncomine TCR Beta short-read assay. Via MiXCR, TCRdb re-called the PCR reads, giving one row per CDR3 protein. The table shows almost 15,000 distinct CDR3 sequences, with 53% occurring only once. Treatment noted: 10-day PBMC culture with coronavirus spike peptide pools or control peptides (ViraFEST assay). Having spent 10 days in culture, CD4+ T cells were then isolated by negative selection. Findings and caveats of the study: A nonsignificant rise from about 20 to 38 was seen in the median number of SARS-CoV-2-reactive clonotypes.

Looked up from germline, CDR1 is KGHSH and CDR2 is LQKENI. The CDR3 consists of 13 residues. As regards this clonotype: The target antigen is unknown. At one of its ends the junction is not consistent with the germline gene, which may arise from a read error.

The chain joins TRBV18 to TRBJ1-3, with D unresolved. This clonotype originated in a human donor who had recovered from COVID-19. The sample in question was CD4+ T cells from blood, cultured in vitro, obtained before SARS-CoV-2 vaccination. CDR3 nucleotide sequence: TGTGCCAGCTCAACATCACCGAGGAACACCAAATATTTT. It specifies CASSTSPRNTKYF.